These 20 T cell receptor beta chains originate from one sample sequenced in a study of shared T cell receptors in the human thymus. Generated by immunoSEQ multiplex PCR, the TCRdb table keeps only in-frame clones and is missing some. Seen here are 500,000 to 550,000 clones, 75% to 85% observed once, and the top ten hold more than 0.01%. The sample also formed part of further work on human thymus T cells.

Source material: thymocytes. These receptors were taken from a boy younger than two with a congenital heart defect.

V is TRBV28 and J is TRBJ2-1; D ambiguous. The CDR3 runs 14 residues. In germline, CDR1 is MDHEN, CDR2 SYDVKM. V was pared by 7 bases and J by 1 base, with 11 bases between. The CDR3 nucleotides read TGTGCCAGCACCCCCTTCGGGTCCTACAATGAGCAGTTCTTC. The encoded protein is CASTPFGSYNEQFF.

V is TRBV7-2 and J is TRBJ2-2; D perhaps matches TRBD2 (5 bases). The CDR3 loop spans 10 amino acids. Germline values: CDR1 SGHTA, CDR2 FQGNSA. Trimming took off 11 bases at V and 7 bases at J, with 8 bases between the two ends. The CDR3 reads CAARGGELFF. DNA for the CDR3: TGTGCCGCACGGGGCGGGGAGCTGTTTTTT.

This rearrangement joins TRBV10-1 to TRBJ2-7; 8 nucleotides align to TRBD2. J was trimmed by 5 bases and V by 5 bases; bases with no gene match: 8. CDR3 size: 14 residues. Germline lookup yields CDR1 WNHNN and CDR2 SYGVQD (reference sequence). In DNA, the CDR3 is TGCGCCAGCAGTCCAGCGGGAGTACCCCACGAGCAGTACTTC. Encoded protein: CASSPAGVPHEQYF.

The V gene is TRBV4-2, the J gene TRBJ2-7, with 10 nucleotides matching TRBD1. Germline CDR1 LGHNA, CDR2 YNFKEQ. CDR3 length: 16 amino acids. V shed 0 bases, J shed 5 bases, and the junction held 7 bases outside the gene matches. The CDR3 reads CASSQELGDRGHEQYF. For the CDR3, the DNA is TGTGCCAGCAGCCAAGAATTGGGAGACAGGGGGCACGAGCAGTACTTC.

The CDR3 DNA is TGTGCCAGCAGCTTAGCGATTCGTAAAGCCCAGGAGGGCCAAGAGACCCAGTACTTC. Translating it yields CASSLAIRKAQEGQETQYF. The V call is TRBV7-2, the J call TRBJ2-5, with D perhaps matching TRBD2 (6 bases). V dropped 0 bases and J dropped 1 base, with 21 bases sitting between them. The CDR3 runs to 19 residues. The germline CDR1 and CDR2 sequences are SGHTA and FQGNSA.

The chain couples TRBV7-8 to TRBJ2-7, with D uncertain. The CDR3 runs to 16 residues. Germline CDR1 is SGHVS and CDR2 is FQNEAQ. V lost 5 bases and J lost 0, with 17 bases in between. CDR3 nucleotides: TGTGCCAGCAGCCTCCCGGCAGGCTCAAGCTCCTACGAGCAGTACTTC. It yields the protein CASSLPAGSSSYEQYF.

The CDR3 DNA reads as TGTGCCAGCAGCCAAGGAGCGGGAGGAGGTTCCAAAAACATTCAGTACTTC. It translates to CASSQGAGGGSKNIQYF. The rearrangement joins TRBV4-2 to TRBJ2-4, with 9 bases that match TRBD2. V shed 1 base, J shed 2 bases, and the junction held 6 bases outside the gene matches. The germline CDR1 and CDR2 sequences are LGHNA and YNFKEQ. The CDR3 extends over 17 amino acids.

The V call is TRBV10-2, the J call TRBJ2-1; TRBD2 matches 7 bases. V shed 1 base, J shed 7 bases, and the junction held 4 bases outside the gene matches. From germline, CDR1 is WSHSY and CDR2 SAAADI. CDR3 length: 14 amino acids. The CDR3 DNA reads as TGCGCCAGCAGTGAGTTACTAGCGCGGAATGAGCAGTTCTTC. Its translation is CASSELLARNEQFF.

The V gene is TRBV19, the J gene TRBJ2-3; possible D gene TRBD2, 7 bases. Germline V CDR1 and CDR2: LNHDA, SQIVND (reference sequence). The CDR3 contains 13 residues. Trimming shortened V by 4 bases and J by 10 bases, and 15 bases separated the two germline ends. The CDR3 protein is CASSRGGGLAQYF. DNA for the CDR3: TGTGCCAGTAGTAGAGGGGGGGGACTGGCGCAGTATTTT.

The chain employs TRBV4-2 and TRBJ1-5; 10 bases line up with TRBD1. Per the germline V gene, CDR1 is LGHNA and CDR2 is YNFKEQ. This CDR3 region has 18 residues. V lost 5 bases, J lost 0 bases, and 10 bases stayed unmatched. The CDR3 DNA is TGTGCCAGCAGCTTCCGACAGGGGGCGCGTGATAGCAATCAGCCCCAGCATTTT. Translated, it gives CASSFRQGARDSNQPQHF.

The chain has TRBV19 and TRBJ2-1; TRBD2 is a possible D gene (5 bases). The CDR3 runs 14 residues. CDR1 is LNHDA, CDR2 SQIVND, per germline (reference sequence). Trimming removed 4 bases at V and 3 bases at J, with 10 bases between. The CDR3 DNA sequence: TGTGCCAGTAGTACCCAGACTAACTACAATGAGCAGTTCTTC. Its translation is CASSTQTNYNEQFF.

V usage is TRBV18 and J usage is TRBJ2-7; weak D call: TRBD2 (6 bases). CDR1 and CDR2 (germline): KGHSH, LQKENI. The CDR3 extends over 13 amino acids. Trimming cost V 6 bases and J 7 bases, with 16 bases left between them. As DNA, the CDR3 is TGTGCCAGCTCGGCGCGGACGGGACTGGAGCAGTACTTC. Its protein is CASSARTGLEQYF.

V and J are TRBV15 and TRBJ1-4, with no clear D. Germline CDR1 is LNHNV and CDR2 is YYDKDF (reference sequence). The CDR3 runs 17 residues. The ends were cut back, 1 base at V and 0 bases at J, with 12 bases in the middle. The chain's CDR3 is CATSRGAKAATNEKLFF. CDR3 nucleotides: TGTGCCACCAGCAGAGGGGCCAAGGCCGCAACTAATGAAAAACTGTTTTTT.

This clone was recorded only once. The CDR3 DNA is TGTGCCAGCAGATCCACCGGAAGCGCGGAAGAGCAGTACTTC. Translation gives CASRSTGSAEEQYF. V is TRBV5-6 and J is TRBJ2-7; D gene ambiguous. Germline V CDR1 and CDR2: SGHDT, YYEEEE. The CDR3 is made up of 14 amino acids. Deletions cut 5 bases from V and 7 bases from J, with 19 bases between. Combining the CDR3 with reference TRBV5-6 and TRBJ2-7 gives the whole variable domain DAGVTQSPTHLIKTRGQQVTLRCSPKSGHDTVSWYQQALGQGPQFIFQYYEEEERQRGNFPDRFSGHQFPNYSSELNVNALLLGDSALYLCASRSTGSAEEQYFGPGTRLTVT.

V gene TRBV4-3 combines with J gene TRBJ2-7; a weak D match, TRBD1 (6 bases). This CDR3 has 17 amino acids. V lost 0 bases, J lost 2 bases, and 17 bases lay in between. CDR1 is LGHNA and CDR2 is YSLEER in the germline V gene. The CDR3 coding sequence is TGCGCCAGCAGCCAAGACCTGGAGAGACAGGTGGCCTACGAGCAGTACTTC. Residues: CASSQDLERQVAYEQYF.

The chain links TRBV27 to TRBJ2-4, with TRBD2 identical over 13 bases. Germline V gene data show CDR1 as MNHEY and CDR2 as SMNVEV (reference sequence). V gave up 5 bases and J gave up 2 bases; unmatched junction bases: 12. This CDR3 spans 19 amino acids. The CDR3 bases are TGTGCCAGCAGTCGGAACCGACTAGCGGGAGGATTATCCAAAAACATTCAGTACTTC. The encoded protein is CASSRNRLAGGLSKNIQYF.

The V call is TRBV6-4, the J call TRBJ2-7; 9 bases fit TRBD1. The CDR3 covers 19 residues. V was pared by 0 bases and J by 6 bases, with 18 bases of the junction left unmatched. Germline V gives CDR1 MRHNA, CDR2 SNTAGT. The CDR3 sequence is CASSDSYTLGQGISREQYF. The CDR3 coding sequence is TGTGCCAGCAGTGACTCCTATACCCTCGGACAGGGGATTAGCCGCGAGCAGTACTTC.

J is TRBJ2-5 and V is TRBV7-2, with D maybe TRBD2 (6 bases). Per the germline V gene, CDR1 is SGHTA and CDR2 is FQGNSA. The CDR3 is made up of 14 amino acids. The V and J ends lost 6 bases and 1 base respectively, with 12 bases between them. For the CDR3, the DNA is TGTGCCAGCAGTTGCCGGGACTCCCAAGAGACCCAGTACTTC. This translates into CASSCRDSQETQYF.

V and J are TRBV5-6 and TRBJ2-7; D perhaps matches TRBD2 (6 bases). CDR3 length: 13 amino acids. The V gene lost 7 bases and the J gene lost 0 bases, with 11 bases spanning the gap. In germline, CDR1 is SGHDT, CDR2 YYEEEE. CDR3 protein: CASLAGSSYEQYF. The CDR3 coding sequence is TGTGCCAGCCTCGCGGGAAGCTCCTACGAGCAGTACTTC.

This clone has just a few counts. CDR3 DNA sequence: TGTGCCAGCAGCTTTGTATGGCTAGCGGGAGTTACCGGGGAGCTGTTTTTT. Its translation: CASSFVWLAGVTGELFF. V usage is TRBV7-8 and J usage is TRBJ2-2, with 10 bases fitting TRBD2. Germline CDR1 is SGHVS and CDR2 is FQNEAQ. V was clipped by 3 bases and J by 5 bases; unmatched bases: 9. The CDR3 spans 17 residues. Full variable domain (rest looked up from reference TRBV7-8 and TRBJ2-2): GAGVSQSPRYKVAKRGQDVALRCDPISGHVSLFWYQQALGQGPEFLTYFQNEAQLDKSGLPSDRFFAERPEGSVSTLKIQRTQQEDSAVYLCASSFVWLAGVTGELFFGEGSRLTVL.